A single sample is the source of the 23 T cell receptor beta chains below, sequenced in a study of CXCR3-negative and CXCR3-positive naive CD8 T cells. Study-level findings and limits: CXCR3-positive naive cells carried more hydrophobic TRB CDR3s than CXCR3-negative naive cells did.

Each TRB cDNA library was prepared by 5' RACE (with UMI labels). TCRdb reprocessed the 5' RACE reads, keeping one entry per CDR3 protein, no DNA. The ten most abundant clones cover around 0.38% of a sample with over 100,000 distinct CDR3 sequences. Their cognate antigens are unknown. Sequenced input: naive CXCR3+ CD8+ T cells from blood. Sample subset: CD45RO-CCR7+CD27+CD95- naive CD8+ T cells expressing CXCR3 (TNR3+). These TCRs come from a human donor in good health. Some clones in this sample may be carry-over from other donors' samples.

CDR3 loop: CASSDRDRPYEQYF. The chain carries TRBV5-1 and TRBJ2-7; TCRdb calls TRBD1, which cannot be checked without DNA. CDR1 is SGHRS, CDR2 YFSETQ, per germline. The CDR3 has 14 residues.

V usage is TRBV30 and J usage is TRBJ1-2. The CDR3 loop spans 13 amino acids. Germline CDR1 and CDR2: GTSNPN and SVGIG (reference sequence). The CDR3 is CAWSVGRSYGYTF. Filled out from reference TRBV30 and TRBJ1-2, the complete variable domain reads SQTIHQWPATLVQPVGSPLSLECTVEGTSNPNLYWYRQAAGRGLQLLFYSVGIGQISSEVPQNLSASRPQDRQFILSSKKLLLSDSGFYLCAWSVGRSYGYTFGSGTRLTVV.

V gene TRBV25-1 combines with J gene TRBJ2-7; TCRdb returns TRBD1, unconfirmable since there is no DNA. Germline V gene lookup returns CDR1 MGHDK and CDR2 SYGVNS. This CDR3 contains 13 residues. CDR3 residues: CASSGDHNYEQYF.

The CDR3 sequence: CASSADGYNEQFF. J is TRBJ2-1 and V is TRBV7-3. Germline CDR1 SGHTA, CDR2 FQGTGA. The CDR3 runs to 13 residues.

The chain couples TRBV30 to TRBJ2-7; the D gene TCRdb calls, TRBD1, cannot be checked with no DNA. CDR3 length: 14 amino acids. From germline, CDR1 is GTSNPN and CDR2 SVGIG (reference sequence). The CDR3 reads CAWSETGVSYEQYF. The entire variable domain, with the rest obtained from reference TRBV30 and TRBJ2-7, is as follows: SQTIHQWPATLVQPVGSPLSLECTVEGTSNPNLYWYRQAAGRGLQLLFYSVGIGQISSEVPQNLSASRPQDRQFILSSKKLLLSDSGFYLCAWSETGVSYEQYFGPGTRLTVT.

The CDR3 here is CASSQTSVRDTQYF. The V call is TRBV4-1, the J call TRBJ2-3; as DNA is missing, the TRBD2 call by TCRdb cannot be tested. Per germline, CDR1 MGHRA and CDR2 YSYEKL. This CDR3 spans 14 amino acids.

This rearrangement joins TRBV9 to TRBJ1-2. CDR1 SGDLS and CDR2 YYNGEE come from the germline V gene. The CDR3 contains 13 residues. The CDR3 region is CASSVVANYGYTF.

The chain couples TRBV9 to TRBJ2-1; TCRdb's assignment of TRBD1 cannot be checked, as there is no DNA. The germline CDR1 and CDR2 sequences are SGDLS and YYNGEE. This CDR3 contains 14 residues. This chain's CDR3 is CASSALTGGNEQFF.

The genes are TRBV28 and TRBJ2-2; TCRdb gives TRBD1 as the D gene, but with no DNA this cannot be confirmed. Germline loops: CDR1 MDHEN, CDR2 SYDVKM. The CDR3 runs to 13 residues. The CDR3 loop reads CASSFAGAGELFF.

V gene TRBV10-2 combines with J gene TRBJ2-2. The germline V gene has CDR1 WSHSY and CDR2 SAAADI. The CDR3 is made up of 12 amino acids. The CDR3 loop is CASRTYTGELFF.

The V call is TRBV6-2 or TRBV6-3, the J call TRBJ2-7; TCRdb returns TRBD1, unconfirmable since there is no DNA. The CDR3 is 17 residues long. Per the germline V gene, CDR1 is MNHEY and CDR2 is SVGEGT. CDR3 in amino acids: CASSSRDRVASPYEQYF.

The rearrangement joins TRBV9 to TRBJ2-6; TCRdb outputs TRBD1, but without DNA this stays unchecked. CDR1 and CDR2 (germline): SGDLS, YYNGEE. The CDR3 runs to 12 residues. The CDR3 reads CASSASPGVLTF.

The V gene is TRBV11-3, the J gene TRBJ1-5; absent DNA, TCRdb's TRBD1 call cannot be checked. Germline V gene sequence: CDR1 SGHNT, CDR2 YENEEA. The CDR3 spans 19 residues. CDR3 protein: CARSLGGDQWEQSNQPQHF.

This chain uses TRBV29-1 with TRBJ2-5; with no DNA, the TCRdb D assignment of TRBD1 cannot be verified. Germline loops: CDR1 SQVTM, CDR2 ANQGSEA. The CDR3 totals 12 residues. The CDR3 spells CSASGQGGTQYF.

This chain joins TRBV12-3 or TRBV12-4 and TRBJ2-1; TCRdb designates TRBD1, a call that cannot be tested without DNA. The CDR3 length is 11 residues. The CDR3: CASTQGLEQFF.

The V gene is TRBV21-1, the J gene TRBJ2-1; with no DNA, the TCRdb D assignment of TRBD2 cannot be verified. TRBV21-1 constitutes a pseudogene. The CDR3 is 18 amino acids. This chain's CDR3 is CASSKTSSGTSGYNEQFF.

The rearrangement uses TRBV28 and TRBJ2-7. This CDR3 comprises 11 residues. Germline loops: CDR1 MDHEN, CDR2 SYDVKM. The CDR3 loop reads CASSWTYEQYF.

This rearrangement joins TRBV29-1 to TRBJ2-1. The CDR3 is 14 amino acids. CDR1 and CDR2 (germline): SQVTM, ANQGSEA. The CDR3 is CSVGWSSSYNEQFF.

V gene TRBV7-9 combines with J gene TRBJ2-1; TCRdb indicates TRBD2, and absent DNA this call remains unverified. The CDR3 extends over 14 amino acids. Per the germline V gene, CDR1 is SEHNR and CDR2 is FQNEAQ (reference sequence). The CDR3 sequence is CASSSPSPGLEQFF. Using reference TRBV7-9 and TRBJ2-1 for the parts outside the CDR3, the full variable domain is DTGVSQNPRHKITKRGQNVTFRCDPISEHNRLYWYRQTLGQGPEFLTYFQNEAQLEKSRLLSDRFSAERPKGSFSTLEIQRTEQGDSAMYLCASSSPSPGLEQFFGPGTRLTVL.

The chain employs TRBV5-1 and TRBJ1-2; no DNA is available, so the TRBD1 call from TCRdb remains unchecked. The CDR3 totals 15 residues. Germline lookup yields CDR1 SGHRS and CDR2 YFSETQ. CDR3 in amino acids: CASSFETGAYYGYTF.

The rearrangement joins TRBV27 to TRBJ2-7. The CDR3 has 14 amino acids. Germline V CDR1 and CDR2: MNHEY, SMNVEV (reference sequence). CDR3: CASGYGYFSYEQYF.

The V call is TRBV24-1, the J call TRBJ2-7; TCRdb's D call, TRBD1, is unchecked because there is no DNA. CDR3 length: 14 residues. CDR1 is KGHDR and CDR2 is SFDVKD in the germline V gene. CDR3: CATTGQSDSYEQYF.

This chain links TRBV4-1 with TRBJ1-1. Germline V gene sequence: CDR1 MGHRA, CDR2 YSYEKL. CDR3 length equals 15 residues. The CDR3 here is CASSRQDIGNTEAFF.